The present T cell receptor (beta chain) was sequenced within a study of blood T cell repertoires in COVID-19. Turning to the study itself: COVID-19 samples collected from the United States, Italy and Spain covered acute and convalescent phases. PBMCs, B-cell-depleted T cells, or T cells were the source of the cDNA or gDNA that made up the material.

The CDR3 runs to 13 residues. Germline assignment: CDR1 SNHLY and CDR2 FYNNEI. V was shortened by 4 bases and J by 5 bases, with 11 bases between the two germline ends. The table came from immunoSEQ multiplex PCR; TCRdb's copy has only in-frame clones and leaves some out. The sample has 300,000 to 500,000 clones, approximately 86% seen once. This clonotype was obtained from a middle-aged woman with acute COVID-19. The chain couples TRBV2 to TRBJ1-1; unclear D gene. The sample consisted of PBMCs or T cells enriched from blood (not recorded which). In DNA, the CDR3 is TGTGCCAGCAGTGTAGTCCAAAATACTGAAGCTTTCTTT. Residues: CASSVVQNTEAFF.